The T cell receptor beta chain under discussion was sequenced for a study of blood T cell repertoires in COVID-19. On the study more broadly: Acute-phase and convalescent COVID-19 samples originated in the United States, Italy and Spain. T cells, B-cell-depleted T cells, or PBMCs supplied cDNA or gDNA.

V lost 5 bases and J lost 2; bases outside the gene matches: 12. Germline loops: CDR1 MGHRA, CDR2 YSYEKL. The CDR3 runs to 17 residues. Original handling: Estimates of nucleated cell counts were drawn from the amplification of reference gene primers. The protocol was immunoSEQ multiplex PCR, while the TCRdb copy is restricted to in-frame clones and leaves out a portion. That table supplies the V and J calls and clone size; D and trimming were determined from the DNA. This sample yields 100,000 to 150,000 clones, of which about four fifths are seen a single time; 9.7% belongs to the top ten. This sequence was found in a man aged 35-49 years with active or convalescent COVID-19. The chain recombines TRBV4-1 with TRBJ1-5; 7 bases line up with TRBD1. The sample comprised peripheral blood. The CDR3 spells CASSSQITGDGNQPQHF. In DNA, the CDR3 is TGCGCCAGCAGCAGTCAAATTACAGGGGACGGCAATCAGCCCCAGCATTTT.